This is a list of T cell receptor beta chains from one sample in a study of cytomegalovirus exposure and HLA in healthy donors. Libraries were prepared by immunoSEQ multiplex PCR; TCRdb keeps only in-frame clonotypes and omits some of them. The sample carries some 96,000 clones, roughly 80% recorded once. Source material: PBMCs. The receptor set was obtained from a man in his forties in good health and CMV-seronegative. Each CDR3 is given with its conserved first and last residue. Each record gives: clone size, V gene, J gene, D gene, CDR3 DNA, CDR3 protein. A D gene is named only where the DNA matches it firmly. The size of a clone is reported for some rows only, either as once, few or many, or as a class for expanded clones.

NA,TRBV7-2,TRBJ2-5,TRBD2,TGTGCCAGCAGCTTAGCCGGACTAGCGGGGGAGACCCAGTACTTC,CASSLAGLAGETQYF
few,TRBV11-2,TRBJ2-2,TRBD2,TGTGCCAGCAGCTTAGTCCCGATCTCTAGCGGAGGGAACACCGGGGAGCTGTTTTTT,CASSLVPISSGGNTGELFF
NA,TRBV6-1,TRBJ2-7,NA,TGTGCCACGATCATAGCGGCCAGCTCCTACGAGCAGTACTTC,CATIIAASSYEQYF
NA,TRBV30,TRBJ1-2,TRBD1,TGTGCCTGGAGTGAGACAGGGCCCAGGGAGGGCTACACCTTC,CAWSETGPREGYTF
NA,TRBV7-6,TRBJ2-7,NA,TGTGCCAGCAGCTTAGGGCAGGGCGTCGAGCAGTACTTC,CASSLGQGVEQYF
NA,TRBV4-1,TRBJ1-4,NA,TGCGCCAGCAGCCCCGTTGGCACAACTAATGAAAAACTGTTTTTT,CASSPVGTTNEKLFF
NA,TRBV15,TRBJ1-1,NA,TGTGCCACCAGCAGAGATCGGGCGGGGGTGGGCGGTGAAGCTTTCTTT,CATSRDRAGVGGEAFF
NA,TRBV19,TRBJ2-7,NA,TGTGCCAGTAGTTCCGCTTTGGCAGGCCCCTACTACGAGCAGTACTTC,CASSSALAGPYYEQYF
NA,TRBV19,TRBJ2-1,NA,TGTGCCAGTACCTTCGGACTCTTCAATGAGCAGTTCTTC,CASTFGLFNEQFF
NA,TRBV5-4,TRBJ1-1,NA,TGTGCCAGCACCTTAAAACAGGGATCGGTGGACACTGAAGCTTTCTTT,CASTLKQGSVDTEAFF
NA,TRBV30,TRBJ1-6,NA,TGTGCCTGGAGTGACTTGACAGGCAGCTCCTATAATTCACCCCTCCACTTT,CAWSDLTGSSYNSPLHF
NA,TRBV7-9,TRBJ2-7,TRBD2,TGTGCCAGCAGCTTAGCCAGCCTAGCGGGAGGGCCCTATGAAGAGCAGTACTTC,CASSLASLAGGPYEEQYF
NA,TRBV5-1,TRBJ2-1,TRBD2,TGCGCCAGCAGCTTGGGTCTAGCGGGAGGTAGGTCCTACAATGAGCAGTTCTTC,CASSLGLAGGRSYNEQFF
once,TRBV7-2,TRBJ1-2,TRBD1,TGTGCCAGCAGCTATTACGGGACAGGTAACGGCTACACCTTC,CASSYYGTGNGYTF
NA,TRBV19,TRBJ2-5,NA,TGTGCCAGTAGTCGACAGTCACAAGAGACCCAGTACTTC,CASSRQSQETQYF
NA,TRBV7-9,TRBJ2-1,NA,TGTGCCAGCAGCTTAGGGCAAAATGAGCAGTTCTTC,CASSLGQNEQFF
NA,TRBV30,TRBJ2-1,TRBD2,TGTGCCTGGAGTCCGCCCGACCGGACTAGCGTGGACAATGAGCAGTTCTTC,CAWSPPDRTSVDNEQFF
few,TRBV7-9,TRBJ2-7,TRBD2,TGTGCCAGCAGCTTATCTCTAGCGGGCGAGGTCGAGCAGTACTTC,CASSLSLAGEVEQYF
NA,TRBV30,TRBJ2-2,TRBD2,TGTGCCTGGAGAAAGGTTAGGGCTAGCGGAGACACCGGGGAGCTGTTTTTT,CAWRKVRASGDTGELFF
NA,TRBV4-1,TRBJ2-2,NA,TGCGCCAGCAGCCAATCTAGCGCCGTGGGCACCGGGGAGCTGTTTTTT,CASSQSSAVGTGELFF
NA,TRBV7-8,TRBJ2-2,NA,TGTGCCAGCAGCAGGCGGAGGGATAGGACCGGGGAGCTGTTTTTT,CASSRRRDRTGELFF
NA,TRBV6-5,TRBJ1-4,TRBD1,TGTGCCAGCAGTTACACGTCAGGGACAGGCTCGGAAAAACTGTTTTTT,CASSYTSGTGSEKLFF
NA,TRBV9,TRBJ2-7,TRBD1,TGTGCCAGCAGCGTCGGACAGGGCGGGCTATACGAGCAGTACTTC,CASSVGQGGLYEQYF
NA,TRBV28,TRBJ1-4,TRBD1,TGTGCCAGCAGTTTAACGCGACAGGGTTTTGTAAAACTGTTTTTT,CASSLTRQGFVKLFF
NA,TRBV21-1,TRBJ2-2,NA,TGTGCCAGCAGCAAAGTTCCTATCGACGGGTGGACCGGGGAGCTGTTTTTT,CASSKVPIDGWTGELFF
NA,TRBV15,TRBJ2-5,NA,TGTGCCACCAGCAGAAGACTAGTTGGAGAGACCCAGTACTTC,CATSRRLVGETQYF
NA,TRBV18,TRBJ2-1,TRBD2,TGTGCCAGCTCACCACAGACAGGGACTAGCGGGGGTACCTACAATGAGCAGTTCTTC,CASSPQTGTSGGTYNEQFF
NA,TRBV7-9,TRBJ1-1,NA,TGTGCCAGCAGCCTTCACTTACAGTATTCAATGAACACTGAAGCTTTCTTT,CASSLHLQYSMNTEAFF
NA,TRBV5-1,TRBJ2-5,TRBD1,TGCGCCAGCGGTATAGGACAGGGGAATCTGGAGACCCAGTACTTC,CASGIGQGNLETQYF
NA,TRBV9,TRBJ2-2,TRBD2,TGTGCCAGCAGCCCCGGGGGAGGGGATATCGCCGGGGAGCTGTTTTTT,CASSPGGGDIAGELFF
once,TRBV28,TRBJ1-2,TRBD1,TGTGCCAGCAGTCCCTCAGAACAGGGGCGCAACTATGGCTACACCTTC,CASSPSEQGRNYGYTF
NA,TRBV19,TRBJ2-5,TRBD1,TGTGCCAGTAGTATACTTTGGACAGGGGGCGGAGAGACCCAGTACTTC,CASSILWTGGGETQYF
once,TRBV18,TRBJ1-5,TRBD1,TGTGCCAGCTCAAACGACAGGGATCAGCCCCAGCATTTT,CASSNDRDQPQHF
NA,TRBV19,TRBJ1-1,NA,TGTGCCAGTAGTGGACAGATGAACACTGAAGCTTTCTTT,CASSGQMNTEAFF
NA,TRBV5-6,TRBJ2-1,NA,TGTGCCAGCAGCTATTACAGCTACAATGAGCAGTTCTTC,CASSYYSYNEQFF
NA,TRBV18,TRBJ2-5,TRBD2,TGTGCCAGCTCGGGGCGGGGGATCCAAGAGACCCAGTACTTC,CASSGRGIQETQYF
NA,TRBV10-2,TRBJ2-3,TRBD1,TGCGCCAGCAGACTGACAGGGGGGTTAGATACGCAGTATTTT,CASRLTGGLDTQYF
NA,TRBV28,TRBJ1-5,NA,TGTGCCAGCAGTTTAATAGGTACAGCGGGGAGCAATCAGCCCCAGCATTTT,CASSLIGTAGSNQPQHF
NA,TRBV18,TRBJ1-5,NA,TGTGCCAGCTCCCCATCAGGACAGCGCAATCAGCCCCAGCATTTT,CASSPSGQRNQPQHF
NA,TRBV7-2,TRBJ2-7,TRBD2,TGTGCCAGCAGCCCAACCAAGGGACTAGCGTACGAGCAGTACTTC,CASSPTKGLAYEQYF
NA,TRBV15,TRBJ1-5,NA,TGTGCCACCAGCAGAGCGGCGGGCGTTTATAGCAATCAGCCCCAGCATTTT,CATSRAAGVYSNQPQHF
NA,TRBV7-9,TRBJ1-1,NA,TGTGCCAGTATCCTGTGGGGGGGGCGCGACACTGAAGCTTTCTTT,CASILWGGRDTEAFF
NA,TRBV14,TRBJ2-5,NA,TGTGCCAGCAGCCCCTACGGGGAGACCCAGTACTTC,CASSPYGETQYF
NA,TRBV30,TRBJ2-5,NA,TGTGCCTGGACCGAGGACAGTGGGTCGACCCAGTACTTC,CAWTEDSGSTQYF
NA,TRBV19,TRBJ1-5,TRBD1,TGTGCCAGCTGTGACAGGGGCTATCAGCCCCAGCATTTT,CASCDRGYQPQHF